These T cell receptor beta chains were read from a single sample in a study of spatial heterogeneity in lung cancer. One entry per CDR3 protein, called by TCRdb with MiXCR from the 5' RACE reads. The sample yields tens of thousands of distinct CDR3 sequences, roughly 12% seen once. This sample comprised PBMCs, obtained at surgery. These receptors originate from a male donor with early-stage non-small cell lung cancer. Each CDR3 is given with its conserved first and last residue. Not all rows give a size; the values are once, few, many and, for expanded clones, a class.

v_call clone_size cdr3_aa
TRBV29-1 many CSVEGQGDQPQHF
TRBV2 . CASSGDGGSTDTQYF
TRBV6-5 . CASISGTGGLAYEQYF
TRBV5-6 . CASSSGQGSPLYGYTF
TRBV5-1 few CASSAQGAGANVLTF
TRBV6-5 few CASSPGTGLQETQYF
TRBV29-1 . CSVTTGTGAYNEQFF
TRBV6-2/TRBV6-3 many CASKKSGFTDTQYF
TRBV28 few CASSPPLGGQETQYF
TRBV6-2/TRBV6-3 . CASSTGQGGKTEAFF
TRBV10-2 . CASSVEGDNQPQHF
TRBV11-2 many CASSRIQGARTDTQYF
TRBV5-1 many CASSLDWAQSTDTQYF
TRBV5-6 many CASSPPGANVLTF
TRBV20-1 . CSARDPRYTGELFF
TRBV2 . CASTFTSGGGETQYF
TRBV6-6 once CATRTLDEQFF
TRBV20-1 . CSARVRGASTEAFF
TRBV6-2/TRBV6-3 few CASSYEVRAFF
TRBV19 . CATSGRATYNEQFF
TRBV12-3/TRBV12-4 . CASSPLDPGRDEQFF
TRBV4-3 few CASSQEGTDTQYF
TRBV27 few CASRSFRGNSNQPQHF
TRBV5-5 few CASSPQGVSSYNEQFF
TRBV29-1 few CSVVGLDRGYEQYF
TRBV19 many CASSIRGGHSGNTIYF
TRBV29-1 few CSVERDSGRFKNEQFF
TRBV5-6 many CASSLAGVDIQYF
TRBV20-1 few CSASHIPLRNEQFF
TRBV7-9 many CASSLAGTGVYEQYF
TRBV20-1 . CSATRGGYEQYF
TRBV6-1 few CASSAERLAGGEQFF
TRBV24-1 many CATSDNRVDTQYF
TRBV6-1 many CASTPPRTSSYEQYF
TRBV6-2/TRBV6-3 many CASSPVGNKQFF
TRBV7-2 few CASSFWAVTDTQYF
TRBV15 many CATSRDYSRAGIQYF
TRBV2 many CASTQGARMDF
TRBV5-5 few CASSLERGSNEKLFF
TRBV11-3 . CASSLGRIGELFF
TRBV7-3 . CASSSRLAENYNEQFF
TRBV24-1 . CATSDPGDQRHSGANVLTF
TRBV7-3 few CASSTGQGRVLTF
TRBV5-1 few CASTIISQYF
TRBV6-6 few CASTGLGLAGVGSNIQYF
TRBV2 . CATAPEGDIQYF
TRBV12-3/TRBV12-4 many CASRGSGGDGELFF
TRBV6-1 few CASSETSVPYEQYF
TRBV13 . CASSPWNSQETQYF
TRBV14 . CASSQRQGTNTGELFF
TRBV10-3 few CAISTGGSNTEAFF
TRBV6-2/TRBV6-3 few CASRGHGAGGVRGVHF
TRBV6-2/TRBV6-3 . CASSQGETQYF
TRBV7-9 few CASRHTSGTSQFF